The following is a TCR beta chain sequence with its context. This record belongs to a study of blood T cell repertoires in COVID-19. The CDR3 sequence is 14 residues long. Trimming took off 5 bases at V and 4 bases at J, with 14 bases between the two ends. Germline V gives CDR1 MGHDK, CDR2 SYGVNS. Authors' data handling: For nucleated cells, counts were estimated from reference gene primer amplification. The table came from immunoSEQ multiplex PCR; TCRdb's copy has only in-frame clones and leaves some out. D and trimming come from the DNA, and the V and J calls and clone size come from that table. In the table there are tens of thousands of clones, around 89% of which are singletons.

The chain recombines TRBV25-1 with TRBJ1-2, with a possible D match to TRBD1 (5 bases). Sequenced: peripheral blood. The receptor's source is a man in his 70s with active or convalescent COVID-19. The CDR3 region is CASSPHGAIYGYTF. As DNA, the CDR3 is TGTGCCAGCAGTCCGCATGGGGCCATCTATGGCTACACCTTC.